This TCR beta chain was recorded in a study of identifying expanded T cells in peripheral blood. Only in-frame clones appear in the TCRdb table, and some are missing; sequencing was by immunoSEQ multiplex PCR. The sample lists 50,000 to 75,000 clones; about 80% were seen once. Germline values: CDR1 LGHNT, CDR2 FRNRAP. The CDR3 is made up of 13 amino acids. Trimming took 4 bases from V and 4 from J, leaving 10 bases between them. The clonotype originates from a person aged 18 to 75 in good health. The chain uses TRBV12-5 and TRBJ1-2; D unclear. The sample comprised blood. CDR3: CASGSSNLYGYTF. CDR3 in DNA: TGTGCTAGTGGTTCCAGCAACCTCTATGGCTACACCTTC.